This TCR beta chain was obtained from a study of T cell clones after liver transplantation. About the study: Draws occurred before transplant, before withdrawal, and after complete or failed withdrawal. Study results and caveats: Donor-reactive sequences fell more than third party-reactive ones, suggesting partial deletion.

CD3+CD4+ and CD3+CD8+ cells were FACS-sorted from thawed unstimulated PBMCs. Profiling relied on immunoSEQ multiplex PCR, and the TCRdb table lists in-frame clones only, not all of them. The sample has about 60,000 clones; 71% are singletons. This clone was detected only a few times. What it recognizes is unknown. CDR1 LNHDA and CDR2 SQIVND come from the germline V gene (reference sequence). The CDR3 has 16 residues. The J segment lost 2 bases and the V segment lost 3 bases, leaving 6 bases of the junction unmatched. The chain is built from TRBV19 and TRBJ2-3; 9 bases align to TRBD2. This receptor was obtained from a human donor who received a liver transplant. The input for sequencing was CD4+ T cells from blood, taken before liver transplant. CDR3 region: CASSMGSGGFTDTQYF. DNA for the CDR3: TGTGCCAGTAGTATGGGGAGCGGGGGGTTCACAGATACGCAGTATTTT.